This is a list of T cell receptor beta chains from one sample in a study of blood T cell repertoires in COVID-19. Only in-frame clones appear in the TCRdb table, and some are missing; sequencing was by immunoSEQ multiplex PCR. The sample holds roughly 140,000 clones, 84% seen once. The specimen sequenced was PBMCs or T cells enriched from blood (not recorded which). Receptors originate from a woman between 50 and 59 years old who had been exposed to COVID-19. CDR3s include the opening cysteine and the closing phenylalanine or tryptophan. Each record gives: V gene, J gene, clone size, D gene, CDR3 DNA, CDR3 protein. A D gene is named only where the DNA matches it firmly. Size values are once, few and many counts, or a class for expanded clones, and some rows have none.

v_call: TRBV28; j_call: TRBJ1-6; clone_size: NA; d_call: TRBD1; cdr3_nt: TGTGCCAGTCAAGACAGGGGTAATTCACCCCTCCACTTT; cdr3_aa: CASQDRGNSPLHF
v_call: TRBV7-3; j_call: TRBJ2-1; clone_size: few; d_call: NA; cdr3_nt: TGTGCCAGCAGCTTATCCGGACAACTTAATGAGCAGTTCTTC; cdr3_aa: CASSLSGQLNEQFF
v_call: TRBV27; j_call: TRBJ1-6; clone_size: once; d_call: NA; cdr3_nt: TGTGCCAGCAAACGACAGGCCGATAATTCACCCCTCCACTTT; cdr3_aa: CASKRQADNSPLHF
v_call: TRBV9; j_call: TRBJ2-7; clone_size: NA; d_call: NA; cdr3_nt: TGTGCCAGCAGCGTTGAGGAATGGGTTCTTCCCTACGAGCAGTACTTC; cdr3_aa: CASSVEEWVLPYEQYF
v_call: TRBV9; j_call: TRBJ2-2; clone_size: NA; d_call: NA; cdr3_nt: TGTGCCAGCAACTCGGGGACCGGGGAGCTGTTTTTT; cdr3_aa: CASNSGTGELFF
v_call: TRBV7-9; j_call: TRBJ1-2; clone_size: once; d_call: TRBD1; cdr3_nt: TGTGCCAGCAGCTTGGCAATGGGACAGGGGGGCAGAAACACCTTC; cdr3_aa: CASSLAMGQGGRNTF
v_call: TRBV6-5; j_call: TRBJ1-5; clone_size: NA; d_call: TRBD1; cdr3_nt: TGTGCCACCCAAGCAGGGGGCGCCTCTAATCAGCCCCAGCATTTT; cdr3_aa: CATQAGGASNQPQHF
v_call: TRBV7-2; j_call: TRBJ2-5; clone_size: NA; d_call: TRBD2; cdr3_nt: TGTGCCAGCAGTTCAACCCTGGGCGGGGGGGCCGGAGAGACCCAGTACTTC; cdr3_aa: CASSSTLGGGAGETQYF
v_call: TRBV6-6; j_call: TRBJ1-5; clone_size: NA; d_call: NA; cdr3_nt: TGTGCCAGTACCCCACAGGGTTCCCTCCAGCCCCAGCATTTT; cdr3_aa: CASTPQGSLQPQHF
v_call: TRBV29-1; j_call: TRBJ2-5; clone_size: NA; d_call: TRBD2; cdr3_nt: TGCAGCGTGGAAGTCGGGACTAGCGCGGAGACCCAGTACTTC; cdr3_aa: CSVEVGTSAETQYF
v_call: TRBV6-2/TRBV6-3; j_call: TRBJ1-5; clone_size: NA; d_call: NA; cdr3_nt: TGTGCCAGCAGCACCGCAGGAAACTGGGTACAGCCCCAGCATTTT; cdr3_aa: CASSTAGNWVQPQHF
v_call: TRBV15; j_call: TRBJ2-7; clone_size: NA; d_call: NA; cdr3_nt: TGTGCCACCAGCAGAGCAGCGGAGGAGCAGTACTTC; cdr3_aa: CATSRAAEEQYF
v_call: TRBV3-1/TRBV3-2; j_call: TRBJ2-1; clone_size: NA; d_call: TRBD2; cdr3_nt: TGTGCCAGCAGCCATCAGAGGACTAGCTCAGGGAGGGATGAGCAGTTCTTC; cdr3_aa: CASSHQRTSSGRDEQFF
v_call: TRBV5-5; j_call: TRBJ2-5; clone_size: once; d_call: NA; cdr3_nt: TGTGCCAGCAGCTTGGCCCTCGCAGGGTACCAAGAGACCCAGTACTTC; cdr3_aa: CASSLALAGYQETQYF
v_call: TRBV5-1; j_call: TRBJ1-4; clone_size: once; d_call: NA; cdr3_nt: TGCGCCAGCAGTAAGATCAACTCTAATGAAAAACTGTTTTTT; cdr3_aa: CASSKINSNEKLFF
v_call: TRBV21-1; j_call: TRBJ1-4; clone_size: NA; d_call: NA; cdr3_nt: TGTACTGGGGGGGCGCTTGATACTGAAAAACTGTTTTTT; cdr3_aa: CTGGALDTEKLFF
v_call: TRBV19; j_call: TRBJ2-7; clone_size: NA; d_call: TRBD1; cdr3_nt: TGTGCCAGTAGTACTCGACCCGGGACAGGGGGGTCCTACGAGCAGTACTTC; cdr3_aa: CASSTRPGTGGSYEQYF
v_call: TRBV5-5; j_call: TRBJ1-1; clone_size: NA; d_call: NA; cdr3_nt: TGTGCCAGCAGCTTGTGGCGCGGGGATAGGAGCACTGAAGCTTTCTTT; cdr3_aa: CASSLWRGDRSTEAFF
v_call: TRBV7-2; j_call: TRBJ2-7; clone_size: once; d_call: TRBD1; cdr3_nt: TGTGCCAGCACTGTGGACAGGGGGCGGCGGGAGCAGTACTTC; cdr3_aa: CASTVDRGRREQYF
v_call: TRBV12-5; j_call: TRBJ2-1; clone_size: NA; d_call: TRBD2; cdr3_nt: TGTGCTAGTGGTCCCTACCTAGCGGGGGAGTACAATGAGCAGTTCTTC; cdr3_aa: CASGPYLAGEYNEQFF
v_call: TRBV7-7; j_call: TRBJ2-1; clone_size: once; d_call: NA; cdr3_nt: TGTGCTAGCAGCTTGGTTAGCGGAGCATACAATGAGCAGTTCTTC; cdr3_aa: CASSLVSGAYNEQFF
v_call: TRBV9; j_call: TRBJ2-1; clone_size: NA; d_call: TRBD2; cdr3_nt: TGTGCCAGCAGCGGCGGCGGGGGGGTTTACAATGAGCAGTTCTTC; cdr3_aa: CASSGGGGVYNEQFF
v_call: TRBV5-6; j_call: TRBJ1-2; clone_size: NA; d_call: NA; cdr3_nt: TGTGCCAGCAGCTTCGAGGGAACTTATGGCTACACCTTC; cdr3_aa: CASSFEGTYGYTF
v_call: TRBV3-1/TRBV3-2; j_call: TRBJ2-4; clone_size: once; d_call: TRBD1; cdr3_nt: TGTGCCAGCAGTAAGGGGGCGACCATACTAGCCAAAAACATTCAGTACTTC; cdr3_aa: CASSKGATILAKNIQYF
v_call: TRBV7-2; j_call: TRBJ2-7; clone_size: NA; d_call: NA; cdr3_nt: TGTGCCAGCAGCTTATCGGGGGTCCCCTCCTACGAGCAGTACTTC; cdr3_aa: CASSLSGVPSYEQYF
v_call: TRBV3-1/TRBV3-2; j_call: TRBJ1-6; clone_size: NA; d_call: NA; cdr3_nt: TGTGCCAGCAGCCAGTGGCACAACAGGGCCCCCTCACCCCTCCACTTT; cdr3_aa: CASSQWHNRAPSPLHF
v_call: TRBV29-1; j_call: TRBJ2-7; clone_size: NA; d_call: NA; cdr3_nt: TGCAGCGTTGGACTGGGGGCGGGAGTCGAGCAGTACTTC; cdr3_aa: CSVGLGAGVEQYF
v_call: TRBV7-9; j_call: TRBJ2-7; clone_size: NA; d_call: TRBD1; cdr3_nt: TGTGCCAGCAGCCCGACAGGGAGAGCCTACGAGCAGTACTTC; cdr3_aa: CASSPTGRAYEQYF
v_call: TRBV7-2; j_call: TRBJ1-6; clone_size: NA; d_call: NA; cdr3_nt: TGTGCCAGCAGCTTAGCCCTACAGGGATGGGCACCCCTCCACTTT; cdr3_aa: CASSLALQGWAPLHF
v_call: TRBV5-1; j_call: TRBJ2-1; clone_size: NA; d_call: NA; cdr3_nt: TGCGCCAGCAGACCTAGCGCTTATGAGCAGTTCTTC; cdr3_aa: CASRPSAYEQFF
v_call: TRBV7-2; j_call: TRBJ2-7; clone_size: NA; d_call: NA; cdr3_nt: TGTGCCAGCAGCTTCCTCGGGAGCTCCTACGAGCAGTACTTC; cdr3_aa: CASSFLGSSYEQYF
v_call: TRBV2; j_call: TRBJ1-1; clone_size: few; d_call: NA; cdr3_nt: TGTGCCAGCATTGGAGGATACACTGAAGCTTTCTTT; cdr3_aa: CASIGGYTEAFF
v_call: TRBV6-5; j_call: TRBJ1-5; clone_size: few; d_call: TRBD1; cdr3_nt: TGTGCCAGCAGTCCGACAGGGAGCTTCAATCAGCCCCAGCATTTT; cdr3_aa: CASSPTGSFNQPQHF
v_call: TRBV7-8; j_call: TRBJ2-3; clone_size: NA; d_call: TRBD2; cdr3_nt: TGTGCCAGCAGCCCCTGGACTAGCGGGGGCACAGATACGCAGTATTTT; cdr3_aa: CASSPWTSGGTDTQYF
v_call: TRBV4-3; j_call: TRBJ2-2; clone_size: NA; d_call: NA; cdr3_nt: TGCGCCAGCAGCCTCGGGGCGAACACCGGGGAGCTGTTTTTT; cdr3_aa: CASSLGANTGELFF
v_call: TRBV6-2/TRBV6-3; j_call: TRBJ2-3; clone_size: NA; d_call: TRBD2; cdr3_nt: TGTGCCAGCAGTTACATACTAGCGGCTAGCACAGATACGCAGTATTTT; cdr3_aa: CASSYILAASTDTQYF
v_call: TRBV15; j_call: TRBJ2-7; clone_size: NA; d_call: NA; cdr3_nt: TGTGCCACCAGCAGAGGAGAACGATACGAGCAGTACTTC; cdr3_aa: CATSRGERYEQYF
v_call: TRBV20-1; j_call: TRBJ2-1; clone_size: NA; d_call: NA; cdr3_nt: TGCAGTGCCCCGCGGGCGGGAAAGCAGTTCTTC; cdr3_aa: CSAPRAGKQFF
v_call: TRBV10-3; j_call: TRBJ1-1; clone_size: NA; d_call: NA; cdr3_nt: TGTGCCATCAGTGACGGAGCGACTGAAGCTTTCTTT; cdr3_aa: CAISDGATEAFF
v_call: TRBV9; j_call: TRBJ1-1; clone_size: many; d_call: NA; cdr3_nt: TGTGCCAGCAGCGAGGGTGTGGGGGGTAACACTGAAGCTTTCTTT; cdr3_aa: CASSEGVGGNTEAFF
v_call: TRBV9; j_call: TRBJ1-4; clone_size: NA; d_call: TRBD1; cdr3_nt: TGTGCCAGCAGCGCCGGACAGGCGGGGGAAAAACTGTTTTTT; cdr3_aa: CASSAGQAGEKLFF
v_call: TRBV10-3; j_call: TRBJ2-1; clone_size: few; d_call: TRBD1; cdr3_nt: TGTGCCATCAGTGAGTCCGCACAGGGGGATGAGCAGTTCTTC; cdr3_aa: CAISESAQGDEQFF
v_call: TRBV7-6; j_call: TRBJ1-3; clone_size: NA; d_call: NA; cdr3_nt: TGTGCCAGCAGCAGAACCACAGGGTTCTCTGGAAACACCATATATTTT; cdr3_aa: CASSRTTGFSGNTIYF
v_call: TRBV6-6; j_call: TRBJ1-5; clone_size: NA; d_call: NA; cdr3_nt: TGTGCCAGCAACACACAGCCCCAGCATTTT; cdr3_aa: CASNTQPQHF
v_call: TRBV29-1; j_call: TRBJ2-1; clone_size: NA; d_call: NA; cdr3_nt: TGCAGCGTTGAAGGTATACAATTCAATGAGCAGTTCTTC; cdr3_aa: CSVEGIQFNEQFF
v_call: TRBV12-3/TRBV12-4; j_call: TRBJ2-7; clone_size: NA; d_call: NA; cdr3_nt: TGTGCCAGCAGTCTCTACGAGCAGTACTTC; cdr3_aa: CASSLYEQYF